This T cell receptor (beta chain) was profiled in a study of neoadjuvant nivolumab and ipilimumab in lung cancer. Some clones are missing from TCRdb's copy, which holds only in-frame ones; the method was immunoSEQ multiplex PCR. The top ten clones hold approximately 6.8% of a sample with approximately 7,200 clones, more than 70% of them seen once. Whole-study findings and limits: From pretherapy to surgery, tumor richness and clonality rose with dual therapy.

Trimming took off 8 bases at V and 3 bases at J, with 16 bases between the two ends. Per germline, CDR1 ENHRY and CDR2 SYGVKD. The CDR3 has 15 residues. This clone was detected a few times. Its antigen is undetermined. V usage is TRBV10-3 and J usage is TRBJ2-2, with D perhaps matching TRBD1 (5 bases). Sequencing used tumor tissue, obtained after neoadjuvant nivolumab, alone or with ipilimumab, at or shortly before surgery. This clonotype was obtained from an adult with non-small cell lung cancer. The CDR3 nucleotides read TGTGCCATCTCCCAGTTGGGGCATTACACCGGGGAGCTGTTTTTT. This encodes CAISQLGHYTGELFF.